These T cell receptor beta chains were read from a single sample in a study of T cells in Graves' hyperthyroidism and ophthalmopathy. TCRdb used MiXCR to reprocess the multiplex PCR reads, holding one entry per CDR3 protein. Among about 840,000 distinct CDR3 sequences listed, around 39% were seen once. What was sequenced was blood. These receptors originate from a man between 18 and 35 years old with Graves' hyperthyroidism. The CDR3 runs from the conserved cysteine through the conserved F or W. A D gene is named only where the DNA matches it firmly. Only some rows state a clone size, as once, few, many or a class for expanded clones.

size | J | D | V | DNA | CDR3
NA | TRBJ1-1 | NA | TRBV29-1 | TGCAGCTCTTCTCGGTTGAACACTGAAGCTTTCTTT | CSSSRLNTEAFF
few | TRBJ2-5 | NA | TRBV20-1 | TGCAGTGCGCGGGGACAGCTTTCTCAAGAGACCCAGTACTTC | CSARGQLSQETQYF
NA | TRBJ2-5 | NA | TRBV4-3 | TGCGCCAGCAGCCAAGAAGGTAGCCAGACCCAGTACTTC | CASSQEGSQTQYF
NA | TRBJ1-5 | NA | TRBV5-6 | TGTGCCAGCAGCTTGGGGGGGGCGCATGGCAATCAGCCCCAGCATTTT | CASSLGGAHGNQPQHF
NA | TRBJ2-3 | TRBD2 | TRBV10-3 | TGTGCCATCAGGCCGGGACTAAGCACAGATACGCAGTATTTT | CAIRPGLSTDTQYF
NA | TRBJ2-7 | NA | TRBV6-1 | TGTGCCAGCAGTAAGACCCCCTATATGGCAGGGGAGAGTGGCGAGCAGTACTTC | CASSKTPYMAGESGEQYF
once | TRBJ2-5 | NA | TRBV25-1 | TGTGCCAGCAGTTTGGGACGGGCTTCCGGGACCCAGTACTTC | CASSLGRASGTQYF
many | TRBJ2-5 | NA | TRBV7-9 | TGTGCCAGCAGCGGGAGCGTTGAGACCCAGTACTTC | CASSGSVETQYF
once | TRBJ2-5 | NA | TRBV20-1 | TGCAGTGCTAGCAAGACTAGAGCAGGGGCGACGGGGGTGCCGGGGAGGGAGACCCAGTACTTC | CSASKTRAGATGVPGRETQYF
NA | TRBJ2-5 | TRBD1 | TRBV6-6 | TGTGCCAGCAGTTTAGCGACAGGGTTCTATCAGCCCCAGTACTTC | CASSLATGFYQPQYF
NA | TRBJ1-3 | NA | TRBV19 | TGTGCCAGCAACCGGGATCACTCTGGAAACACCATATATTTT | CASNRDHSGNTIYF
few | TRBJ2-7 | TRBD1 | TRBV7-8 | TGTGCCAGCAGCTTAGCCTGGGACAGACGTTACGAGCAGTACTTC | CASSLAWDRRYEQYF
NA | TRBJ1-5 | NA | TRBV15 | TGTGCCACCAGCAGGGGAGGAGGAGGACCTCAGCCCCAGCATTTT | CATSRGGGGPQPQHF
NA | TRBJ1-5 | NA | TRBV12-3/TRBV12-4 | TGTGCCAGCAGTCCTTGGTCCCAACGAGAGCCCCAGCATTTT | CASSPWSQREPQHF
NA | TRBJ2-5 | TRBD2 | TRBV19 | TGTGCCAGTAGTATAGCGGGGGGGCTGGAGACCCAGTACTTC | CASSIAGGLETQYF
NA | TRBJ2-2 | NA | TRBV9 | TGTGCCAGCAGCGTAGGCCGACAGGACACCGGGGAGCTGTTTTTT | CASSVGRQDTGELFF
NA | TRBJ1-6 | TRBD1 | TRBV12-3/TRBV12-4 | TGTGCCAGCAGTTCGGAGGGACAGACCTCCTATAATTCACCCCTCCACTTT | CASSSEGQTSYNSPLHF
many | TRBJ1-2 | TRBD1 | TRBV5-6 | TGTGCCAGCAGCCTGGGACAGGGCTTTGGCTACACCTTC | CASSLGQGFGYTF
many | TRBJ2-7 | NA | TRBV20-1 | TGCAGTGCTACCGGGACGGTCTCCTACGAGCAGTACTTC | CSATGTVSYEQYF
once | TRBJ1-1 | NA | TRBV9 | TGTGCCAGCAGCGTAGGGCTCGGAGCTTTCTTT | CASSVGLGAFF
NA | TRBJ1-1 | NA | TRBV4-1 | TGCGCCAGCAGCCAACATAGTGGCAGCCCTGAAGCTTTCTTT | CASSQHSGSPEAFF
NA | TRBJ2-2 | NA | TRBV10-1 | TGCGCCAGCAGTAAAACCTTAGACGGGGAGCTGTTTTTT | CASSKTLDGELFF
many | TRBJ1-2 | NA | TRBV29-1 | TGCAGCGTTGAATCCAACGATGGCTACACCTTC | CSVESNDGYTF
NA | TRBJ2-5 | NA | TRBV19 | TGTGCCAGTAGTATAAGTCCGGGCACCCTGGGGGAGACCCAGTACTTC | CASSISPGTLGETQYF
NA | TRBJ1-4 | TRBD1 | TRBV5-1 | TGCGCCAGCAGCGAGGGACAGGGGGAAGAAAAACTGTTTTTT | CASSEGQGEEKLFF
NA | TRBJ2-5 | NA | TRBV24-1 | TGTGCTAGGGGTATCAGAGAGACCCAGTACTTC | CARGIRETQYF